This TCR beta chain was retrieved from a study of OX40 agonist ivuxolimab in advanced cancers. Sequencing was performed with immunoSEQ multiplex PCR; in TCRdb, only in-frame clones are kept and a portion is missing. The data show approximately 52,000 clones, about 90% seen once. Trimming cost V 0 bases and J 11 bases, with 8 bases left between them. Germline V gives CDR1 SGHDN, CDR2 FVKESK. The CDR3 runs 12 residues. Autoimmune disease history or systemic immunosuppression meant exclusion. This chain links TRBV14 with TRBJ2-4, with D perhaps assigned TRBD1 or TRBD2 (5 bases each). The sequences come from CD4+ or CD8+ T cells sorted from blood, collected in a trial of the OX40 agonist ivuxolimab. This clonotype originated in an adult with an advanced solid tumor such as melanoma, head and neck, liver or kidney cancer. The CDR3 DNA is TGTGCCAGCAGCCAAGAGAGGGGTTTTCAGTACTTC. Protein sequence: CASSQERGFQYF.